This T cell receptor beta chain was retrieved from a study of cytomegalovirus exposure and HLA in healthy donors. General study findings and limits: Later analysis revealed greater clonal expansion in HLA-associated TCR beta chains than in equally common others. In a later analysis, TCR beta V- and J-gene trimming showed a link to a missense DCLRE1C variant.

Notes on this clone: Antigen specificity is unknown.

From germline, CDR1 is SGHRS and CDR2 YFSETQ. The J segment lost 2 bases and the V segment lost 2 bases, leaving 8 bases of the junction unmatched. CDR3 length equals 16 residues. PCR used 60 Vbeta primers and 13 Jbeta primers. The repertoire was sequenced with immunoSEQ multiplex PCR; TCRdb's copy has only in-frame clones and lacks some. The sample gives 90,000 to 120,000 clones, roughly 76% of which show up once; more than 2% is in the top ten. This chain joins TRBV5-1 and TRBJ1-1; TRBD1 aligns across 8 bases. Input material: PBMCs. The receptor comes from a man aged 18 to 35 in good health and CMV-seronegative. The CDR3 region is CASSFPGTGRNTEAFF. The CDR3 DNA is TGCGCCAGCAGCTTTCCCGGGACAGGCAGAAACACTGAAGCTTTCTTT.